This T cell receptor (beta chain) was recorded in a study of CD8+ T cells in alopecia areata. In germline, CDR1 is LNHNV, CDR2 YYDKDF (reference sequence). This CDR3 has 15 amino acids. V was trimmed by 6 bases and J by 0 bases, leaving 11 bases between them. RNA was extracted and reverse transcribed into cDNA as the sequencing template. Using immunoSEQ multiplex PCR, the repertoire was profiled, and TCRdb retains in-frame clones only, with some absent. The sample lists about 74,000 clones, 25% to 30% seen once, with under 15% in the top ten. Treatment described: oral pan-JAK inhibitor, 5-10 mg twice daily.

This TCR was recovered from a human donor with alopecia areata. This chain connects TRBV15 to TRBJ2-2; D might be TRBD1 (5 bases). The sample here was CD8+ T cells sorted from blood, taken at week 4, from a patient treated with tofacitinib. The DNA of the CDR3 is TGTGCCACCAGGGCCGAGACAGCGAACACCGGGGAGCTGTTTTTT. Translation: CATRAETANTGELFF.